The 8 T cell receptor beta chains below all came from one sample that was sequenced in a study of regulatory T cells in long-lasting Graves disease. The time point was: newly diagnosed GD, antithyroid drugs for less than 3 months. Scientists built the TCR library using RNA that was extracted from PBMCs. Library construction for TCR beta used iRepertoire HTBI primers and Arm-PCR of CDR3 regions. MiXCR, applied by TCRdb to the multiplex PCR reads, yields one record per CDR3 protein. The table includes about 370,000 distinct CDR3 sequences, about a sixth detected once. The material was peripheral blood mononuclear cells (PBMCs), obtained at new diagnosis, from a patient treated with antithyroid drugs. The receptors here all came from a female donor with Graves disease.

At least ten counts were recorded for this clonotype. The chain uses TRBV20-1 and TRBJ2-1; D unresolved. V lost 3 bases and J lost 7, with 10 bases in between. This CDR3 region has 12 residues. CDR1 and CDR2 (germline): DFQATT, SNEGSKA (reference sequence). CDR3 in DNA: TGCAGTGCTAGCCCGACGAGGAATGAGCAGTTCTTC. As protein: CSASPTRNEQFF.

This clonotype has ten or more counts. This CDR3 is CSAYSGGAKDTQYF. In DNA form, the CDR3 reads TGCAGTGCATATAGCGGGGGGGCTAAAGATACGCAGTATTTT. The chain combines TRBV20-1 with TRBJ2-3; 11 nucleotides line up with TRBD2. V dropped 6 bases and J dropped 5; count of bases not matched to a gene: 7. CDR1 is DFQATT and CDR2 is SNEGSKA in the germline V gene (reference sequence). CDR3 size: 14 residues.

The rearrangement uses TRBV3-1 and TRBJ2-7, with a weak D call TRBD2 (6 bases). Per the germline V gene, CDR1 is LGHDT and CDR2 is YNNKEL (reference sequence). The length of the CDR3 is 15 residues. Trimming removed 5 bases from V and 3 bases from J, with 17 bases in between. CDR3 in DNA: TGTGCCAGCAGCGCCGGGGTAGCGGCTTACTACGAGCAGTACTTC. The encoded protein is CASSAGVAAYYEQYF.

The CDR3 here is CASSPNDGLGTDTQYF. The CDR3 DNA reads as TGTGCCAGCTCACCCAACGACGGGCTAGGGACAGATACGCAGTATTTT. This rearrangement joins TRBV18 to TRBJ2-3; no definite D call. Germline lookup yields CDR1 KGHSH and CDR2 LQKENI. This CDR3 contains 16 residues. V lost 3 bases, J lost 3 bases, and 16 bases lay in between.

The table lists this clonotype with many counts. The chain combines TRBV5-1 with TRBJ2-1; 11 bases line up with TRBD1. Germline V gene lookup returns CDR1 SGHRS and CDR2 YFSETQ. CDR3 length equals 15 residues. The J segment lost 7 bases and the V segment lost 4 bases, leaving 7 bases of the junction unmatched. Here the CDR3 DNA reads TGCGCCAGCAGCAGAGGACAGGGGGCTAGGAATGAGCAGTTCTTC. This encodes CASSRGQGARNEQFF.

This clonotype came up many times. The chain uses TRBV2 and TRBJ1-5; 7 bases are shared with TRBD1. CDR1 and CDR2 (germline): SNHLY, FYNNEI. CDR3 length equals 15 residues. V was clipped by 6 bases and J by 0 bases; unmatched bases: 5. The CDR3 region is CASRDRSNSNQPQHF. The CDR3 DNA reads as TGTGCCAGCAGGGACAGGAGTAATAGCAATCAGCCCCAGCATTTT.

This clonotype showed up just a few times. This chain links TRBV6-2 or TRBV6-3 with TRBJ2-1, with D perhaps being TRBD1 or TRBD2 (5 bases each). V shed 2 bases and J shed 0 bases, with 8 bases lying between them. CDR1 is MNHEY, CDR2 SVGEGT, per germline. The CDR3 covers 15 residues. CDR3 DNA: TGTGCCAGCAGTTACCCGGGGCACTCCTACAATGAGCAGTTCTTC. Amino acid sequence: CASSYPGHSYNEQFF.

This clonotype has a handful of counts. This rearrangement joins TRBV25-1 to TRBJ2-2, with 11 bases fitting TRBD2. The CDR3 is 14 residues long. Trimming removed 7 bases from V and 7 bases from J; junction bases left unmatched: 5. CDR1 is MGHDK, CDR2 SYGVNS, per germline. The CDR3 spells CASIAGGRGGELFF. CDR3 bases: TGTGCCAGCATAGCGGGGGGGCGAGGCGGGGAGCTGTTTTTT.